This TCR beta chain was observed in a study of T cells after yellow fever vaccination. Across the study: SMART-Seq v4 Ultra Low Input prepared libraries from low-cell fractions. Study observations and caveats: A secondary response was less intense yet reached its peak sooner, at day 5 versus 15. Boosting was followed by the reappearance of most primary-vaccination clones (around 96% CD4, about 88% CD8).

V lost 3 bases and J lost 13, with 15 bases in between. This CDR3 is 13 amino acids long. Germline CDR1 SGHTA, CDR2 FQGNSA. This clonotype was counted only a few times. What it recognizes is unknown. MiXCR, applied by TCRdb to the 5' RACE reads, yields one record per CDR3 protein. Altogether about 220,000 distinct CDR3 sequences are present, approximately 3% being singletons, with the ten largest covering roughly 3%. V usage is TRBV7-2 and J usage is TRBJ2-2; possibly TRBD1 for D (6 bases). The source is a man aged 18 to 35 who received the YFV17D yellow fever vaccine. This specimen consisted of CD4+ T cells sorted from PBMCs, obtained 10 days after the yellow fever booster vaccination. In DNA, the CDR3 is TGTGCCAGCAGCTTTTCAGGGGATGGCGGGCTGTTTTTT. Translating it yields CASSFSGDGGLFF.